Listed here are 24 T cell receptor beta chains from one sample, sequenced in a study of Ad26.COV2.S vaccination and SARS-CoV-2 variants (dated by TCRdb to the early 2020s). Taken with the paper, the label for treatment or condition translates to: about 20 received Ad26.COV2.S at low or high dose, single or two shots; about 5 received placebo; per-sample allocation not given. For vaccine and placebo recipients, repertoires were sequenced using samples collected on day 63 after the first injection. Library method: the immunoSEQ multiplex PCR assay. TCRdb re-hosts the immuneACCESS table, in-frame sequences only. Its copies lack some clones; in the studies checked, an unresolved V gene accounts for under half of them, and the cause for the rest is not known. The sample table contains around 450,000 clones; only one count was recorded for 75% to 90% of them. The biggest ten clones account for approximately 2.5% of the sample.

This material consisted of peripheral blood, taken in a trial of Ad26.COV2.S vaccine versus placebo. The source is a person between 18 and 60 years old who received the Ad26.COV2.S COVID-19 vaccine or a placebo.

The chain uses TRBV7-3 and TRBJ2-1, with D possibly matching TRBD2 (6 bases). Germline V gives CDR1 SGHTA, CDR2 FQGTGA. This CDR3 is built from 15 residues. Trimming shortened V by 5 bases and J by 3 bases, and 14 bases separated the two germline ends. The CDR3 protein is CASSPIADLYNEQFF. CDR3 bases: TGTGCCAGCAGCCCAATAGCGGACCTCTACAATGAGCAGTTCTTC.

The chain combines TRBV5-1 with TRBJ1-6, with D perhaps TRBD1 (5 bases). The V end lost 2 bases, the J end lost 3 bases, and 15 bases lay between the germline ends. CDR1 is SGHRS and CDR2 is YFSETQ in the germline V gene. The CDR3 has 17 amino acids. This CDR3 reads CASSFSQMGRYNSPLHF. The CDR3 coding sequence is TGCGCCAGCAGCTTTTCCCAGATGGGACGCTATAATTCACCCCTCCACTTT.

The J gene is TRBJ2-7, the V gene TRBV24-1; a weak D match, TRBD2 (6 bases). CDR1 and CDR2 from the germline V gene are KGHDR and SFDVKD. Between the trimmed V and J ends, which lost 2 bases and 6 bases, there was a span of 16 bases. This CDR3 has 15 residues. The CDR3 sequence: CATSDSSRAGSEQYF. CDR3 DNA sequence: TGTGCCACCAGTGATTCGTCCAGGGCGGGAAGCGAGCAGTACTTC.

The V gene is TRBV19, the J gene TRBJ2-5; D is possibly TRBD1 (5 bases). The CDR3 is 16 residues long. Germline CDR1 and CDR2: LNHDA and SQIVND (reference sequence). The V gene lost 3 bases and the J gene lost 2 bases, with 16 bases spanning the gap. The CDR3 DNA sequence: TGTGCCAGTAGTATTATTGGGGCACCAAATCAAGAGACCCAGTACTTC. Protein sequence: CASSIIGAPNQETQYF.

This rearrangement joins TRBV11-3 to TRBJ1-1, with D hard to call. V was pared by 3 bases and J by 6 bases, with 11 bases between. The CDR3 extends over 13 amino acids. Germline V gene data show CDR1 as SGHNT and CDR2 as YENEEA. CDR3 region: CASSFPHQAEAFF. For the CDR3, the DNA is TGTGCCAGCAGCTTCCCCCACCAAGCTGAAGCTTTCTTT.

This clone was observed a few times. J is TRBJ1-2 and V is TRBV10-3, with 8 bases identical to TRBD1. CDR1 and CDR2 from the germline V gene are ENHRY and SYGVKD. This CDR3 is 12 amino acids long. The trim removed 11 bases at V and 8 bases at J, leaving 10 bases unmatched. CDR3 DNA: TGTGCCGCCACCCGGACAGGGCAGGGCTACACCTTC. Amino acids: CAATRTGQGYTF.

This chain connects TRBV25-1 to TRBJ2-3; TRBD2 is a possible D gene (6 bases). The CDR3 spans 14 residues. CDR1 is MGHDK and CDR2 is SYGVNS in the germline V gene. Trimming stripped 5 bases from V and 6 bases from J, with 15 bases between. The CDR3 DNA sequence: TGTGCCAGCAGTATCCGGGAGTCCCCGGATACGCAGTATTTT. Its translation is CASSIRESPDTQYF.

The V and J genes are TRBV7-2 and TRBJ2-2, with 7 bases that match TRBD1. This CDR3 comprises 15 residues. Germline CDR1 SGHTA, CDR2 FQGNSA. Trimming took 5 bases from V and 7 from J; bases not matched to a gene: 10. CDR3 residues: CASSAKQGSLGELFF. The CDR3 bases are TGTGCCAGCAGCGCAAAACAGGGGAGCCTCGGGGAGCTGTTTTTT.

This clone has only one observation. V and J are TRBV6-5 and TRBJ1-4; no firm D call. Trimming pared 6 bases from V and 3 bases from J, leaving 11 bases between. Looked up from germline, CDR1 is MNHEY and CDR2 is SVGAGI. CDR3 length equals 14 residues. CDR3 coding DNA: TGTGCCAGCAGACCCAGGAGATCTAATGAAAAACTGTTTTTT. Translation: CASRPRRSNEKLFF.

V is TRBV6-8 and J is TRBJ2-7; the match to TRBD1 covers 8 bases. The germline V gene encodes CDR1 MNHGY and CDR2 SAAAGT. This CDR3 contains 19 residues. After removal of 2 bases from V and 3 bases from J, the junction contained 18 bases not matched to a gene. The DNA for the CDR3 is TGTGCCAGCAGTTACCCAACAAACCTTTTGGGACAGGCATACTACGAGCAGTACTTC. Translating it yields CASSYPTNLLGQAYYEQYF.

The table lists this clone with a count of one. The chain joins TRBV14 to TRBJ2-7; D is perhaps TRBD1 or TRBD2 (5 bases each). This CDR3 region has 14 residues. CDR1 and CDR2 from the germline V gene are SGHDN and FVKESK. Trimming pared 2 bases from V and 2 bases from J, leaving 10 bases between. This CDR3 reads CASSQRPGPYEQYF. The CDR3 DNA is TGTGCCAGCAGCCAAAGACCGGGACCCTACGAGCAGTACTTC.

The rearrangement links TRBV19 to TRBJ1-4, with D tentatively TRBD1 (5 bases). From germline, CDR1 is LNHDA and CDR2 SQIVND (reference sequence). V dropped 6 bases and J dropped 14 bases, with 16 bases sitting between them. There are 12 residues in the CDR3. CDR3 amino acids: CASRSDSPALFF. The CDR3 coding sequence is TGTGCCAGTAGGTCAGACAGTCCTGCTCTGTTTTTT.

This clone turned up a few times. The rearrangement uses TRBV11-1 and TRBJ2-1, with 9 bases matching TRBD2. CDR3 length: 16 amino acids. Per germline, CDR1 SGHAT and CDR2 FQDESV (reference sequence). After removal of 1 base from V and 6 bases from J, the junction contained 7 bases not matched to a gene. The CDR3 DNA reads TGTGCCAGCAGCTTAGTCCCAGCGGGAGGTGCCAATGAGCAGTTCTTC. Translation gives CASSLVPAGGANEQFF.

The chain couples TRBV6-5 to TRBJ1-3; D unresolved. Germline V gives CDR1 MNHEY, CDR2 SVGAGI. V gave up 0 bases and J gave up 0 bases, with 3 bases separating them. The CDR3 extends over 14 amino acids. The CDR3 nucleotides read TGTGCCAGCAGTTACTCGATCTCTGGAAACACCATATATTTT. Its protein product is CASSYSISGNTIYF.

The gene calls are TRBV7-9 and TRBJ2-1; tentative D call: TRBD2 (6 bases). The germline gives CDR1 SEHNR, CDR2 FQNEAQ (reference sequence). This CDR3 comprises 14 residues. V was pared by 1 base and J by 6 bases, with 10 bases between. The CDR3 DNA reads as TGTGCCAGCAGCTTAGTTAGGGACTCCAATGAGCAGTTCTTC. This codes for CASSLVRDSNEQFF.

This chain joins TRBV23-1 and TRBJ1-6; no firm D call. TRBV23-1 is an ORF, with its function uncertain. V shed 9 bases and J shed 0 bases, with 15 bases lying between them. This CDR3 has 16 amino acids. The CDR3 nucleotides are TGCGCCAGGGACCCAGGTTCGAGCTCCTATAATTCACCCCTCCACTTT. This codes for CARDPGSSSYNSPLHF.

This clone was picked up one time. The CDR3 DNA is TGTGCCAGCAGCCCCCTCGGCGGGGGAGACAATGAGCAGTTCTTC. Translated, it gives CASSPLGGGDNEQFF. This chain connects TRBV13 to TRBJ2-1, with 7 positions matching TRBD2. J lost 5 bases, V lost 5 bases, and 9 bases had no gene match. This CDR3 contains 15 residues. CDR1 and CDR2 (germline): PRHDT, FYEKMQ (reference sequence).

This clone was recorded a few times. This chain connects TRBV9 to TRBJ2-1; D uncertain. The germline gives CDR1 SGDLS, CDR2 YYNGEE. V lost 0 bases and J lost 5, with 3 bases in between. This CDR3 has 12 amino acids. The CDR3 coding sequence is TGTGCCAGCAGCGTAGTCCACAATGAGCAGTTCTTC. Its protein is CASSVVHNEQFF.

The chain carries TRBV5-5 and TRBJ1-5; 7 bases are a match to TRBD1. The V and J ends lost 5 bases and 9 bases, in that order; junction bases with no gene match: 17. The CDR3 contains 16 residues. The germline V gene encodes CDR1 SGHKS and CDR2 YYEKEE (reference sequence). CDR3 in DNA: TGTGCCAGCAGTCTTCAAACAGGGGTTTCATTCGTGCCCCAGCATTTT. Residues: CASSLQTGVSFVPQHF.

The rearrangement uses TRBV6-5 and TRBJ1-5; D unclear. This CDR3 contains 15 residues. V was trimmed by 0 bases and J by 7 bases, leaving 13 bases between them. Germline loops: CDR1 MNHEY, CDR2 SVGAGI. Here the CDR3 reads CASSYSRFGGQPQHF. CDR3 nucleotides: TGTGCCAGCAGTTACTCGAGGTTTGGTGGGCAGCCCCAGCATTTT.

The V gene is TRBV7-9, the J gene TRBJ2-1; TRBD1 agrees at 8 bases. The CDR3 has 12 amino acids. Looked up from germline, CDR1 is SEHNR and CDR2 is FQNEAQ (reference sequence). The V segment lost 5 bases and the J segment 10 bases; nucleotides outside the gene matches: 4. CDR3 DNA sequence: TGTGCCAGCAGCCTCAGGGGGCGCGAGCAGTTCTTC. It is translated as CASSLRGREQFF.

The CDR3 sequence is CASSPQLAGQREQFF. CDR3 DNA: TGTGCCAGCAGTCCGCAACTAGCGGGACAGAGAGAGCAGTTCTTC. This chain links TRBV6-5 with TRBJ2-1; 10 nucleotides agree with TRBD2. Germline lookup yields CDR1 MNHEY and CDR2 SVGAGI. V lost 5 bases to trimming and J lost 10 bases; unmatched junction nucleotides: 11. The CDR3 consists of 15 residues.

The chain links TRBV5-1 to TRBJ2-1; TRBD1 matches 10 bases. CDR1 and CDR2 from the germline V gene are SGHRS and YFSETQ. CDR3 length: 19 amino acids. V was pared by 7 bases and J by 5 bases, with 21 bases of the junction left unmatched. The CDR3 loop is CASRKGTGDGGSKDNEQFF. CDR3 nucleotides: TGCGCCAGCCGTAAAGGGACAGGGGATGGTGGATCGAAGGACAATGAGCAGTTCTTC. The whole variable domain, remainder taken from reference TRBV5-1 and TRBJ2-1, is KAGVTQTPRYLIKTRGQQVTLSCSPISGHRSVSWYQQTPGQGLQFLFEYFSETQRNKGNFPGRFSGRQFSNSRSEMNVSTLELGDSALYLCASRKGTGDGGSKDNEQFFGPGTRLTVL.

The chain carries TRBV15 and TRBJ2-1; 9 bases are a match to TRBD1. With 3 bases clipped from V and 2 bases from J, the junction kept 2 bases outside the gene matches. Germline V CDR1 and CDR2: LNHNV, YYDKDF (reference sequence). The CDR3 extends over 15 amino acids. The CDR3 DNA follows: TGTGCCACCAGCAGGGACAGGGGTCCCTACAATGAGCAGTTCTTC. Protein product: CATSRDRGPYNEQFF. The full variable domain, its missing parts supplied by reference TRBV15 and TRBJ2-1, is DAMVIQNPRYQVTQFGKPVTLSCSQTLNHNVMYWYQQKSSQAPKLLFHYYDKDFNNEADTPDNFQSRRPNTSFCFLDIRSPGLGDTAMYLCATSRDRGPYNEQFFGPGTRLTVL.